These 9 T cell receptor beta chains were sequenced from one sample in a study of blood T cell repertoires in COVID-19. Repertoires were generated with immunoSEQ multiplex PCR, while TCRdb's copy carries only in-frame clones and drops some. There are about 92,000 clones in the sample; approximately 81% occur only once, and 38% lies in the top ten. Sequencing was done on a sample of peripheral blood. Receptor source: a man older than 75 with acute or convalescent COVID-19.

The genes are TRBV11-2 and TRBJ2-7; possible D gene TRBD2, 6 bases. The CDR3 loop spans 16 amino acids. Germline V gives CDR1 SGHAT, CDR2 FQNNGV. Trimming cost V 3 bases and J 4 bases, with 19 bases left between them. CDR3 in DNA: TGTGCCAGCAGCTTTAGTACTAGCTGGATGCGATACGAGCAGTACTTC. It translates to CASSFSTSWMRYEQYF.

The gene calls are TRBV6-2 or TRBV6-3 and TRBJ2-7, with TRBD2 matching 11 bases. The V segment lost 3 bases and the J segment 1 base; nucleotides outside the gene matches: 11. Germline V lookup: CDR1 MNHEY, CDR2 SVGEGT. The CDR3 is made up of 18 amino acids. For the CDR3, the DNA is TGTGCCAGCAGTTATACTAGCGGGAGACCTCCCATTTCCTACGAGCAGTACTTC. Protein sequence: CASSYTSGRPPISYEQYF.

The chain has TRBV5-8 and TRBJ1-5; D might be TRBD1 (5 bases). Trimming took off 1 base at V and 2 bases at J, with 13 bases between the two ends. The germline V gene has CDR1 SGHTS and CDR2 YDEGEE. The CDR3 runs to 16 residues. The CDR3: CASSLPFSRGNQPQHF. CDR3 sequence (DNA): TGTGCCAGCAGCTTGCCATTTTCCAGGGGCAATCAGCCCCAGCATTTT.

The chain couples TRBV9 to TRBJ2-1; TRBD2 agrees at 10 bases. The CDR3 covers 16 residues. Per germline, CDR1 SGDLS and CDR2 YYNGEE. V gave up 3 bases and J gave up 10 bases; unmatched junction bases: 13. The CDR3 is CASSAGTSDEAREQFF. In DNA form, the CDR3 reads TGTGCCAGCAGCGCGGGGACTAGCGATGAGGCGAGGGAGCAGTTCTTC.

This rearrangement joins TRBV6-1 to TRBJ2-1; 7 nucleotides agree with TRBD2. Germline V gene data show CDR1 as MNHNS and CDR2 as SASEGT. Germline trimming cut 2 bases from V and 7 bases from J; bases unmatched to any gene: 2. The CDR3 sequence is 13 residues long. The DNA of the CDR3 is TGTGCCAGCAGTGAAATCGGGGGGAATGAGCAGTTCTTC. It translates to CASSEIGGNEQFF.

The gene calls are TRBV14 and TRBJ1-1, with D uncertain. V lost 0 bases and J 6 bases, leaving 8 bases between the germline ends. This CDR3 contains 13 residues. Germline loops: CDR1 SGHDN, CDR2 FVKESK. Here the CDR3 reads CASSQEAVSEAFF. The CDR3, as DNA: TGTGCCAGCAGCCAAGAGGCAGTCTCTGAAGCTTTCTTT.

This clone was seen only once. The chain is built from TRBV7-3 and TRBJ2-2, with 8 bases aligning to TRBD1. V was pared by 4 bases and J by 4 bases, with 5 bases of the junction left unmatched. CDR1 is SGHTA, CDR2 FQGTGA, per germline. CDR3 size: 15 residues. The DNA of the CDR3 is TGTGCCAGCAGCTCAGGGACAGGATTCACCGGGGAGCTGTTTTTT. Translation: CASSSGTGFTGELFF.

V gene TRBV5-4 combines with J gene TRBJ2-1; tentative D call: TRBD1 (6 bases). V was shortened by 0 bases and J by 5 bases, with 15 bases between the two germline ends. This CDR3 region has 16 residues. CDR1 and CDR2 from the germline V gene are SGHNT and YYREEE (reference sequence). For the CDR3, the DNA is TGTGCCAGCAGCTTGGCGGGGACATCCCAAAACAATGAGCAGTTCTTC. Its protein is CASSLAGTSQNNEQFF.

The chain uses TRBV6-5 and TRBJ1-6, with 10 bases matching TRBD1. The ends lost 10 bases at V and 7 bases at J; junction bases unmatched: 4. Germline V gene lookup returns CDR1 MNHEY and CDR2 SVGAGI. The CDR3 runs to 13 residues. The CDR3 sequence: CAIKGQGNSPLHF. The CDR3 bases are TGTGCCATCAAGGGACAGGGGAATTCACCCCTCCACTTT.